These T cell receptor beta chains were read from a single sample in a study of blood T cells in healthy people across ages. Using its own MiXCR run on the 5' RACE reads, TCRdb lists one record per CDR3 protein. The table lists hundreds of thousands of distinct CDR3 sequences, roughly 50% of them singletons. Sequenced sample: blood. The receptors derive from a man in his forties in good health. CDR3s include the opening cysteine and the closing phenylalanine or tryptophan. D genes are given only for firm matches. Clone size appears in some rows only: once, few, many, or a class for an expanded clone.

V	length	D	size	J	DNA	CDR3
TRBV7-2	13	NA	NA	TRBJ2-3	TGTGCCAGCAAGGTCGTACGGGCAGATACGCAGTATTTT	CASKVVRADTQYF
TRBV11-1	16	NA	NA	TRBJ2-1	TGTGCCAGCAGCTCCCCCATAGCGGCTTCCTACAATGAGCAGTTCTTC	CASSSPIAASYNEQFF
TRBV6-1	17	NA	few	TRBJ2-7	TGTGCCAGCGAAAAAATCCCCAGGGGCGGTAGCTCCTACGAGCAGTACTTC	CASEKIPRGGSSYEQYF
TRBV6-5	15	NA	NA	TRBJ1-1	TGTGCCAGCAGTTACACCGGACAACTGAACGCTGAAGCTTTCTTT	CASSYTGQLNAEAFF
TRBV2	14	NA	NA	TRBJ2-2	TGTGCCAGCCAGGGTCAGACGAACACCGGGGAGCTGTTTTTT	CASQGQTNTGELFF
TRBV20-1	15	NA	NA	TRBJ1-5	TGCAGTGCTAGAGGCACAGTTATAAGCAATCAGCCCCAGCATTTT	CSARGTVISNQPQHF
TRBV27	14	NA	few	TRBJ2-5	TGTGCCACCGCGGAGGGGGCCGAGCAAGAGACCCAGTACTTC	CATAEGAEQETQYF
TRBV19	14	NA	NA	TRBJ2-7	TGTGCCAGTAGTATAAGAGTCAACCCCTACGAGCAGTACTTC	CASSIRVNPYEQYF
TRBV6-6	16	TRBD1	NA	TRBJ2-7	TGTGCCAGCAGGAAAACCCCGGGACAGGGCACCTACGAGCAGTACTTC	CASRKTPGQGTYEQYF
TRBV21-1	17	NA	NA	TRBJ1-4	TGTGCCAGCAGCAAAAGGCAGGGCGGGATACCTGGTGAAAAACTGTTTTTT	CASSKRQGGIPGEKLFF
TRBV11-2	15	NA	NA	TRBJ2-5	TGTGCCAGCAGCTTAACAGGGTGGTTTGCTGAGACCCAGTACTTC	CASSLTGWFAETQYF
TRBV6-5	14	TRBD1	NA	TRBJ1-2	TGTGCCAGCAGAACCGGGACAGGGGGCAGGGGCTACACCTTC	CASRTGTGGRGYTF
TRBV6-6	15	NA	few	TRBJ1-2	TGTGCCAGCAGTTACGCCGGCGAAACTAACTATGGCTACACCTTC	CASSYAGETNYGYTF
TRBV6-1	12	TRBD1	NA	TRBJ2-5	TGTGCCAGCCTTACAGGGGGCCAGACCCAGTACTTC	CASLTGGQTQYF
TRBV28	15	NA	NA	TRBJ2-3	TGTGCCAGCATCAACGACCTCAAAAGCACAGATACGCAGTATTTT	CASINDLKSTDTQYF
TRBV6-2/TRBV6-3	15	TRBD2	NA	TRBJ2-3	TGTGCCAGCAGCCAACCCGGACTAGCGAAAGATACGCAGTATTTT	CASSQPGLAKDTQYF
TRBV2	12	NA	NA	TRBJ2-2	TGTGCCAGCAGTCAGGGTTATGGGGAGCTGTTTTTT	CASSQGYGELFF
TRBV2	15	NA	NA	TRBJ1-2	TGTGCCAGCAGTAGTTCCAGGGTTGGATCTCCTGGCTACACCTTC	CASSSSRVGSPGYTF
TRBV4-1	18	NA	few	TRBJ2-4	TGCGCCAGCAGCCAAGATGAGCCCGGCGTGGGGAGCAAAAACATTCAGTACTTC	CASSQDEPGVGSKNIQYF
TRBV12-3/TRBV12-4	13	NA	NA	TRBJ2-2	TGTGCCAGCAGCCGGATAAGTGCCGGGGAGCTGTTTTTT	CASSRISAGELFF
TRBV20-1	14	TRBD2	few	TRBJ2-3	TGCAGTGCCCCACTCGAGCGGGGGGGCCGTACGCAGTATTTT	CSAPLERGGRTQYF
TRBV7-2	15	NA	NA	TRBJ1-2	TGTGCCAGCAGCCCATCTCCACCCCTTCTCGGGGGCTACACCTTC	CASSPSPPLLGGYTF
TRBV28	14	NA	NA	TRBJ2-7	TGTGCCAGCAGTTTCCCCCCGGGGATCGACGAGCAGTACTTC	CASSFPPGIDEQYF
TRBV7-2	14	NA	NA	TRBJ2-7	TGTGCCAGCAGCTTAGCTTCTTACGACGGCGAGCAGTACTTC	CASSLASYDGEQYF
TRBV6-2/TRBV6-3	15	TRBD2	NA	TRBJ2-1	TGTGCCAGCAGGAGTTCTAGCGGCTCCTACAATGAGCAGTTCTTC	CASRSSSGSYNEQFF
TRBV27	17	NA	NA	TRBJ1-6	TGTGCCAGCAGTCCAGGGACACAGCCTGGGGATAATTCACCCCTCCACTTT	CASSPGTQPGDNSPLHF
TRBV9	16	TRBD1	NA	TRBJ2-7	TGTGCCAGCAGCGTAGAGGCAGGGGGCGGGTACTACGAGCAGTACTTC	CASSVEAGGGYYEQYF
TRBV3-1	17	NA	NA	TRBJ2-6	TGTGCCAGCAGCCAAGTTGGCGAGGGGACTGGGGCCAACGTCCTGACTTTC	CASSQVGEGTGANVLTF
TRBV20-1	19	TRBD1	NA	TRBJ2-5	TGCAGTGCTAGAGTAGACAGGGGGTCTGTACCCAGTTACCAAGAGACCCAGTACTTC	CSARVDRGSVPSYQETQYF
TRBV6-6	16	TRBD2	NA	TRBJ2-7	TGTGCCAGCAGTCGGACTAGCACGTATTTGGGTATCGAGCAGTACTTC	CASSRTSTYLGIEQYF
TRBV12-3/TRBV12-4	15	TRBD2	NA	TRBJ2-7	TGTGCCAGCAGTCTTACTAGCGGGAGTCTATACGAGCAGTACTTC	CASSLTSGSLYEQYF
TRBV12-3/TRBV12-4	15	TRBD2	NA	TRBJ2-7	TGTGCCAGCAGGAGGACTAGCCGACACGGCTACGAGCAGTACTTC	CASRRTSRHGYEQYF
TRBV7-2	15	TRBD1	few	TRBJ2-7	TGTGCCAGCAGCTTAGGACCGGGACAGGGTTTCGAGCAGTACTTC	CASSLGPGQGFEQYF
TRBV6-5	13	TRBD2	NA	TRBJ2-7	TGTGCCAGCACCCGAGGGCTAGCGGGCGAGCAGTACTTC	CASTRGLAGEQYF
TRBV21-1	19	NA	NA	TRBJ2-1	TGTGCCAGCAGCAAGCAGGGCGGGACTAGCGGGAGTAGTTTGAATGAGCAGTTCTTC	CASSKQGGTSGSSLNEQFF
TRBV11-2	14	TRBD1	NA	TRBJ2-7	TGTGCCAGCAGTTTAGACGACAGGGGGTACGAGCAGTACTTC	CASSLDDRGYEQYF
TRBV6-1	13	TRBD1	NA	TRBJ1-2	TGTGCCAGCAGTTGGGACAGGGAGAGTGGCTACACCTTC	CASSWDRESGYTF
TRBV7-2	15	TRBD2	few	TRBJ2-1	TGTGCCAGCAGCTCACGGACTAGACTATACAATGAGCAGTTCTTC	CASSSRTRLYNEQFF
TRBV20-1	14	NA	NA	TRBJ1-3	TGCAGTGCTGGTCGACAGGCAGCTGGAAACACCATATATTTT	CSAGRQAAGNTIYF
TRBV20-1	15	TRBD2	NA	TRBJ2-1	TGCAGTGCTATAGCGGGAGGGGTATCCTACAATGAGCAGTTCTTC	CSAIAGGVSYNEQFF
TRBV9	18	TRBD1	few	TRBJ2-6	TGTGCCAGCAGCGTTAACCGGGACAGCCTCTCTGGGGCCAACGTCCTGACTTTC	CASSVNRDSLSGANVLTF
TRBV29-1	13	TRBD1	few	TRBJ1-5	TGCAGCGCAGGTCAGGGGGCTAATCAGCCCCAGCATTTT	CSAGQGANQPQHF
TRBV28	15	NA	NA	TRBJ1-2	TGTGCCAGCAGTTACTCGATTCGGGGGAGCTATGGCTACACCTTC	CASSYSIRGSYGYTF
TRBV27	15	NA	NA	TRBJ1-5	TGTGCCAGCAGTTCGGGGGAGTCGATCCTACAGCCCCAGCATTTT	CASSSGESILQPQHF
TRBV20-1	16	NA	NA	TRBJ2-3	TGCAGTGCTAGAGTACCACAGCGCGGGAGCACAGATACGCAGTATTTT	CSARVPQRGSTDTQYF
TRBV6-1	11	TRBD1	NA	TRBJ1-1	TGTACCAGCAGTATGGACAGGCTGGCTTTCTTT	CTSSMDRLAFF
TRBV5-5	16	NA	few	TRBJ2-6	TGTGCCAGCAGCTCTAAGGACGGGTCTAGGGCCAACGTCCTGACTTTC	CASSSKDGSRANVLTF
TRBV6-1	15	NA	few	TRBJ2-7	TGTGCCAGCACCGGACGGGACATCCTATCCTACGAGCAGTACTTC	CASTGRDILSYEQYF
TRBV12-3/TRBV12-4	13	NA	few	TRBJ2-1	TGTGCCAGCAGTCCTACTAAGGTCTATGAGCAGTTCTTC	CASSPTKVYEQFF
TRBV19	19	NA	once	TRBJ1-4	TGTGCCAGTAGTATTTGGATAACCCCCAGGGGACGGACTAATGAAAAACTGTTTTTT	CASSIWITPRGRTNEKLFF
TRBV12-3/TRBV12-4	17	TRBD2	NA	TRBJ2-5	TGTGCCAGCAGTCCAGAGCGGGGGGCGCCTCCAGAAGAGACCCAGTACTTC	CASSPERGAPPEETQYF
TRBV12-3/TRBV12-4	13	NA	NA	TRBJ2-2	TGTGCCAATAAAGCCGGGTTTACCGGGGAGCTGTTTTTT	CANKAGFTGELFF
TRBV20-1	13	NA	NA	TRBJ2-3	TGCAGTGCTAGTCTAGTTGGCGGGGATACGCAGTATTTT	CSASLVGGDTQYF
TRBV9	16	NA	NA	TRBJ2-3	TGTGCCAGCAGCGTAAGGACGCGGAAAGTTCTAGATACGCAGTATTTT	CASSVRTRKVLDTQYF
TRBV7-2	13	NA	few	TRBJ2-5	TGTGCCAGCAGCTTTCCGGCTCAAGAGACCCAGTACTTC	CASSFPAQETQYF
TRBV6-5	16	TRBD1	NA	TRBJ2-7	TGTGCCAGCAGTTCATCAGGGGGCGTTCTTTTCGGCGAGCAGTACTTC	CASSSSGGVLFGEQYF
TRBV5-1	17	TRBD1	NA	TRBJ2-1	TGCGCCAGCAGCTCAAACCCCGGGACAGGGCTACACAATGAGCAGTTCTTC	CASSSNPGTGLHNEQFF
TRBV24-1	13	TRBD1	NA	TRBJ2-4	TGTGCCACAGCAGGGGGCAGGAAAAACATTCAGTACTTC	CATAGGRKNIQYF
TRBV27	17	TRBD1	few	TRBJ2-7	TGTGCCAGCATCCCTTTGTCCGCGAACAGGGGGTTCTACGAGCAGTACTTC	CASIPLSANRGFYEQYF